A single sample is the source of the 8 T cell receptor beta chains below, sequenced in a study of cytomegalovirus exposure and HLA in healthy donors. Use of 60 Vbeta and 13 Jbeta primers characterized the PCR. Method: immunoSEQ multiplex PCR; TCRdb's copy keeps in-frame clones and lacks some. There are about 210,000 clones in the sample; approximately 82% occur only once, and roughly 10% lies in the top ten. Source material: PBMCs. Every receptor here comes from a woman aged 50 to 60 in good health and CMV-seropositive.

The chain is built from TRBV30 and TRBJ1-1; 7 nucleotides agree with TRBD1. CDR3 length equals 12 residues. CDR1 and CDR2 from the germline V gene are GTSNPN and SVGIG (reference sequence). V trimming: 5 bases; J trimming: 4 bases; junction bases outside the gene matches: 4. This chain's CDR3 is CAWDRAGTEAFF. The CDR3 DNA reads TGTGCCTGGGACAGGGCAGGCACTGAAGCTTTCTTT.

The chain joins TRBV5-1 to TRBJ2-1; 9 bases match TRBD1. V was clipped by 1 base and J by 5 bases; unmatched bases: 4. The CDR3 loop spans 15 amino acids. Germline V lookup: CDR1 SGHRS, CDR2 YFSETQ. The CDR3 here is CASSLTGGRDNEQFF. The CDR3 DNA reads as TGCGCCAGCAGCTTGACAGGGGGCAGAGACAATGAGCAGTTCTTC.

The chain has TRBV10-3 and TRBJ2-5; D ambiguous. Per germline, CDR1 ENHRY and CDR2 SYGVKD. V lost 6 bases and J lost 4, with 6 bases in between. This CDR3 is built from 11 residues. CDR3 in amino acids: CAIRNIETQYF. The CDR3 nucleotides are TGTGCCATCAGGAACATAGAGACCCAGTACTTC.

As to this clone: Germline and junction disagree at one end, which may indicate a read error. The CDR3 region is CSSSLGLTQPQHF. CDR3 nucleotide sequence: TGTTCCAGCAGCCTGGGACTTACCCAGCCCCAGCATTTT. The chain carries TRBV7-9 and TRBJ1-5, with D possibly being TRBD1 (5 bases). The CDR3 totals 13 residues. Germline CDR1 SEHNR, CDR2 FQNEAQ (reference sequence).

CDR3 in DNA: TGTGCCAGCAGTTCCCCGTCTGCGGGGGGGAGCACAGATACGCAGTATTTT. It yields the protein CASSSPSAGGSTDTQYF. This sequence joins TRBV28 and TRBJ2-3; 9 bases map to TRBD2. Germline CDR1 reads MDHEN; CDR2 reads SYDVKM. V dropped 4 bases and J dropped 0; count of bases not matched to a gene: 8. The CDR3 totals 17 residues.

This chain joins TRBV6-1 and TRBJ1-5; 7 bases agree with TRBD1. In germline, CDR1 is MNHNS, CDR2 SASEGT. V lost 2 bases, J lost 9 bases, and 10 bases stayed unmatched. The CDR3 has 15 residues. CDR3 in DNA: TGTGCCAGCAGTGAACTCGGACAGGCAGCGTCGCCCCAGCATTTT. This encodes CASSELGQAASPQHF.

Only a few counts were recorded for this clone. V gene TRBV5-1 combines with J gene TRBJ1-4; D might be TRBD1 (6 bases). CDR1 is SGHRS, CDR2 YFSETQ, per germline. There are 15 residues in the CDR3. With 4 bases removed from V and 4 bases from J, the gap between germline ends came to 14 bases. The CDR3: CASSLRGGDNEKLFF. In DNA form, the CDR3 reads TGCGCCAGCAGCCTCAGGGGAGGGGATAATGAAAAACTGTTTTTT.

The rearrangement uses TRBV7-8 and TRBJ2-7; D remains unclear. Trimming removed 4 bases from V and 4 bases from J, with 14 bases in between. There are 14 residues in the CDR3. Germline V gene lookup returns CDR1 SGHVS and CDR2 FQNEAQ. DNA for the CDR3: TGTGCCAGCAGCTCCTGGTCAGAAAATTACGAGCAGTACTTC. The encoded protein is CASSSWSENYEQYF.